A selection of T cell receptor beta chains follows, all from one sample in a study of shared clonotypes between healthy human individuals. Method: immunoSEQ multiplex PCR; TCRdb's copy keeps in-frame clones and lacks some. The data hold millions of clones, with 80% to 95% observed a single time. Sequenced material: naive CD4+ T cells from PBMCs. All receptors derive from a man aged 18 to 29 in good health. Some clones in this sample may be carry-over from other donors' samples. CDR3s include the opening cysteine and the closing phenylalanine or tryptophan. D genes are given only for firm matches. Clone sizes are given selectively: once, few, many, or a class where the clone is expanded.

V	size	J	D	DNA	CDR3
TRBV15	few	TRBJ1-5	.	TGTGCCACCAGCAGAGTAAATCAGCCCCAGCATTTT	CATSRVNQPQHF
TRBV6-1	.	TRBJ1-2	TRBD1	TGTGCCATCCGAGGGGGGACAGGGGACTATGGCTACACCTTC	CAIRGGTGDYGYTF
TRBV6-1	once	TRBJ2-7	.	TGTGCCAGCAGTCTTACTGGGGGTCGTATCGAGCAGTACTTC	CASSLTGGRIEQYF
TRBV6-1	.	TRBJ2-5	.	TGTGCCAGCAGTGAACAAGGGCTAGCGAGTCTCAGTGAGACCCAGTACTTC	CASSEQGLASLSETQYF
TRBV7-3	.	TRBJ2-2	.	TGTGCCAGCAGCTTACAGTCGGGGGCCAACACCGGGGAGCTGTTTTTT	CASSLQSGANTGELFF
TRBV28	.	TRBJ1-5	TRBD1	TGTGCCAGCACCACGGACAGGGTCTACAATCAGCCCCAGCATTTT	CASTTDRVYNQPQHF
TRBV9	.	TRBJ2-1	TRBD2	TGTGCCAGCAGCGTATCAAGTCTAGCGGGGGCGAATGAGCAGTTCTTC	CASSVSSLAGANEQFF
TRBV29-1	.	TRBJ1-1	.	TGCAGCGTTGTGAGGGGGGGGAACACTGAAGCTTTCTTT	CSVVRGGNTEAFF
TRBV7-2	.	TRBJ2-7	.	TGTGCCAGCAGCTTAGAGCTCAGCTCCTACGAGCAGTACTTC	CASSLELSSYEQYF
TRBV7-9	.	TRBJ1-5	.	TGTGCCAGCAGCCTTGGACAGTCCCTAGGCAATCAGCCCCAGCATTTT	CASSLGQSLGNQPQHF
TRBV2	few	TRBJ2-3	TRBD2	TGTGCCAGCAGTGGACTAGCGGGCACAGATACGCAGTATTTT	CASSGLAGTDTQYF
TRBV9	once	TRBJ1-1	.	TGTGCCAGCAGCGTAGGGTGGGGGGAGAACACTGAAGCTTTCTTT	CASSVGWGENTEAFF
TRBV5-1	.	TRBJ1-4	TRBD1	TGCGCCAGCAGCTTGGTGACAGGGAGTGAAAAACTGTTTTTT	CASSLVTGSEKLFF
TRBV6-1	.	TRBJ1-3	.	TGTGCCAGCAGTGGACAGGAGGGATGGAACACCATATATTTT	CASSGQEGWNTIYF
TRBV5-1	.	TRBJ1-3	.	TGCGCCAGCAGCTCCCAGGGGACTAACGGAAACACCATATATTTT	CASSSQGTNGNTIYF
TRBV5-4	.	TRBJ2-2	.	TGTGCCAGCAGCTCGACACCATACATGACAGGTTACACCGGGGAGCTGTTTTTT	CASSSTPYMTGYTGELFF
TRBV30	.	TRBJ2-7	.	TGTGCCTGGAGGTTACAGATATGGGAGCAGTACTTC	CAWRLQIWEQYF
TRBV30	.	TRBJ2-1	.	TGTGCCTGGAGTGTACAGTGGCCAGGGGGGTCCGTTGAGCAGTTCTTC	CAWSVQWPGGSVEQFF
TRBV4-1	.	TRBJ2-7	TRBD2	TGCGCCAGCAGCCGTACGGGTACTAGCGCCTCCTACGAGCAGTACTTC	CASSRTGTSASYEQYF
TRBV19	once	TRBJ1-1	TRBD1	TGTGCCAGTAGTTCCTCTTCAGGGGGCACTGAAGCTTTCTTT	CASSSSSGGTEAFF
TRBV27	.	TRBJ2-1	.	TGTGCCAGCAGCCAAACCCCCACAGGGAACAATGAGCAGTTCTTC	CASSQTPTGNNEQFF
TRBV28	.	TRBJ1-1	.	TGTGCCAGCAGTTTGGGCCAGGGATGGTGGACTGAAGCTTTCTTT	CASSLGQGWWTEAFF
TRBV18	.	TRBJ2-1	TRBD2	TGTGCCAGCTCACCAAGGACTAGCGGGAGGGCCCTCGGTGAGCAGTTCTTC	CASSPRTSGRALGEQFF
TRBV11-3	.	TRBJ2-3	.	TGTGCCAGCAGCTTGGGGAGATCCTCTTTTGCAGATACGCAGTATTTT	CASSLGRSSFADTQYF
TRBV5-4	.	TRBJ1-1	TRBD1	TGTGCCAGCGGGTTGTTCGGGACAGGGAACACTGAAGCTTTCTTT	CASGLFGTGNTEAFF
TRBV10-3	.	TRBJ2-1	TRBD2	TGTGCCATCAGTGAGGGACTAGCGGGAGCACCAGGGATGAATGAGCAGTTCTTC	CAISEGLAGAPGMNEQFF
TRBV10-1	.	TRBJ1-1	.	TGCGCCAGCAGATTTACATTGAACACTGAAGCTTTCTTT	CASRFTLNTEAFF
TRBV19	.	TRBJ1-2	.	TGTGCCAGTAGTAGACCACAAGCACAGGGAGGTGGCTACACCTTC	CASSRPQAQGGGYTF
TRBV7-8	once	TRBJ1-3	TRBD1	TGTGCCAGCAGCTCCACGCCCACAGACAGGGTCGGAAACACCATATATTTT	CASSSTPTDRVGNTIYF
TRBV7-9	.	TRBJ2-3	.	TGTGCCAGCAGCTTAGGGGCGGGATCACTCACAGATACGCAGTATTTT	CASSLGAGSLTDTQYF
TRBV5-5	.	TRBJ1-4	.	TGTGCCAGCACTAAGATGGGAGGTACGGAAAAACTGTTTTTT	CASTKMGGTEKLFF
TRBV7-2	.	TRBJ2-3	TRBD1	TGTGCCAGCAGCCCACAGGGGCGCATCCGCACAGATACGCAGTATTTT	CASSPQGRIRTDTQYF
TRBV6-1	.	TRBJ2-1	TRBD2	TGTGCCAGCAGTGGAAGAGGACTAGCGAATGAGCAGTTCTTC	CASSGRGLANEQFF
TRBV28	.	TRBJ2-7	.	TGTGCCAGCAGTTTGGGGCAGAACTACGAGCAGTACTTC	CASSLGQNYEQYF
TRBV4-1	.	TRBJ2-3	.	TGCGCCAGCAGTCTCGGAGGGATGACAGATACGCAGTATTTT	CASSLGGMTDTQYF
TRBV15	.	TRBJ1-2	TRBD1	TGTGCCACCAGCAGTCAGGTGGGACAGGGACGATCTAACTATGGCTACACCTTC	CATSSQVGQGRSNYGYTF
TRBV4-1	.	TRBJ2-2	.	TGCGCCAGCAGCCAATCACGACCGGTTCGAAACACCGGGGAGCTGTTTTTT	CASSQSRPVRNTGELFF
TRBV29-1	.	TRBJ2-4	.	TGCAGCGCGTTACGGGGTAAAAACATTCAGTACTTC	CSALRGKNIQYF
TRBV5-8	.	TRBJ2-2	TRBD2	TGTGCCAGCAGCATTCTAGCGGGAGATCCCGGGGCGGGCACCGGGGAGCTGTTTTTT	CASSILAGDPGAGTGELFF
TRBV5-1	.	TRBJ2-7	.	TGCGCCAGCAGCTCCGGGATCACGGGCGACGAGCAGTACTTC	CASSSGITGDEQYF
TRBV5-4	.	TRBJ1-2	TRBD1	TGTGCCAGCAGCTCCCCTAGGGGGGACAGGGGTGCCTACACCTTC	CASSSPRGDRGAYTF
TRBV6-4	few	TRBJ2-3	TRBD1	TGTGCCAGCAGTGACCGACAGGGGCCTTCTAGCACAGATACGCAGTATTTT	CASSDRQGPSSTDTQYF
TRBV7-2	.	TRBJ2-3	TRBD2	TGTGCCAGCAGGAGGAGCGGGACGAGCACAGATACGCAGTATTTT	CASRRSGTSTDTQYF
TRBV5-1	.	TRBJ1-4	.	TGCGCCAGCATGAGTGCAACTAATGAAAAACTGTTTTTT	CASMSATNEKLFF
TRBV28	.	TRBJ2-1	TRBD2	TGTGCCAGCAGTCCCGAGGGACTAGCGGGAGGGTACAATGAGCAGTTCTTC	CASSPEGLAGGYNEQFF
TRBV6-6	.	TRBJ2-1	TRBD1	TGTGCCAGCAGATCGAGACAGGGGGCGGCCTACAATGAGCAGTTCTTC	CASRSRQGAAYNEQFF
TRBV5-5	.	TRBJ1-5	.	TGTGCCAGCAGCTTGCTCACGGGTAGCAATCAGCCCCAGCATTTT	CASSLLTGSNQPQHF
TRBV28	.	TRBJ2-5	.	TGTGCCAGTCACTTTCGAGCGGAGGGAGAGACCCAGTACTTC	CASHFRAEGETQYF
TRBV28	.	TRBJ1-4	.	TGTGCCAGCATGGGGGGACACGCTGGGCGGAGTAATGAAAAACTGTTTTTT	CASMGGHAGRSNEKLFF
TRBV5-6	.	TRBJ2-2	.	TGTGCCAGCAGCTTGGGGCAGGGGACCGGGGAGCTGTTTTTT	CASSLGQGTGELFF